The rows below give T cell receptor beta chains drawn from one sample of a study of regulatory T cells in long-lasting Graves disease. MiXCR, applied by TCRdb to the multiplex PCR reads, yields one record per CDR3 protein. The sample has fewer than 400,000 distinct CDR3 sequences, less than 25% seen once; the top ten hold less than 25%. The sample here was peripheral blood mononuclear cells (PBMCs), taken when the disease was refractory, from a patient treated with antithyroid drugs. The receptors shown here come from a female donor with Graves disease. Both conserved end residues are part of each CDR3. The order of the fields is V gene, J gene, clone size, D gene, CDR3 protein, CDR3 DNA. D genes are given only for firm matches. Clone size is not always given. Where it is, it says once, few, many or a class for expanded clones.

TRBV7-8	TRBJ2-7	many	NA	CASSPRQLSYEQYF	TGTGCCAGCAGCCCAAGACAGTTATCCTACGAGCAGTACTTC
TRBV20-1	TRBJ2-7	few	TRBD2	CSASEAGKPYEQYF	TGCAGTGCTAGCGAAGCGGGAAAACCCTACGAGCAGTACTTC
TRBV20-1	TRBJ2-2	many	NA	CSARGPNTGELFF	TGCAGTGCTAGGGGGCCGAACACCGGGGAGCTGTTTTTT
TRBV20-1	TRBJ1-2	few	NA	CSAETSGGANYGYTF	TGCAGTGCTGAGACATCGGGCGGTGCTAACTATGGCTACACCTTC
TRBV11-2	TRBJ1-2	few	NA	CASSLTLDSEGYTF	TGTGCCAGCAGCCTGACCCTGGACAGTGAGGGCTACACCTTC
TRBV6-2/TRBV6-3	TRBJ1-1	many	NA	CASSYSQAYEKSNTEAFF	TGTGCCAGCAGTTACTCCCAGGCCTACGAGAAATCGAACACTGAAGCTTTCTTT
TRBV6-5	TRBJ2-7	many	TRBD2	CASSYLYSETSRRYEQYF	TGTGCCAGCAGTTACTTGTACTCGGAGACTAGCAGGCGGTACGAGCAGTACTTC
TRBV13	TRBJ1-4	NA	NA	CASSSGREGEKLFF	TGTGCCAGCAGCTCGGGCAGGGAGGGGGAAAAACTGTTTTTT
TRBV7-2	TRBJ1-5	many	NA	CASSLGMRDQPQHF	TGTGCCAGCAGCTTAGGGATGCGGGATCAGCCCCAGCATTTT
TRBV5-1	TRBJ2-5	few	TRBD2	CASSSGGGRTYPSETQYF	TGCGCCAGCAGCTCCGGTGGCGGGAGGACCTACCCCTCCGAGACCCAGTACTTC
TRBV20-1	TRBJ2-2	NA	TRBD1	CSAGTGGLGAGELFF	TGCAGTGCTGGGACAGGGGGCCTCGGGGCCGGGGAGCTGTTTTTT
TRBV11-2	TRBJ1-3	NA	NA	CASSSLQGKGNTIYF	TGTGCCAGCAGCTCCCTACAGGGAAAGGGAAACACCATATATTTT
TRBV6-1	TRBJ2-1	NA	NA	CASSGREYNEQFF	TGTGCCAGCAGTGGCCGGGAATACAATGAGCAGTTCTTC
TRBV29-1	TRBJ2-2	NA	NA	CSVGSNTGELFF	TGCAGCGTTGGGTCAAACACCGGGGAGCTGTTTTTT
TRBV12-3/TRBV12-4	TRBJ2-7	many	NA	CASSLRVSYEQYF	TGTGCCAGCAGTTTAAGAGTCTCCTACGAGCAGTACTTC
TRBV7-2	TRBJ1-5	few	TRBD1	CASSSGTGVRFVEPQHF	TGTGCCAGCAGCTCCGGGACAGGGGTTCGGTTCGTTGAGCCCCAGCATTTT
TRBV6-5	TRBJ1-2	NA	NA	CASSYNLASNYGYTF	TGTGCCAGCAGTTACAATTTGGCGAGTAACTATGGCTACACCTTC
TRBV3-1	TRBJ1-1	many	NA	CASSQATRNTEAFF	TGTGCCAGCAGCCAAGCGACCAGAAACACTGAAGCTTTCTTT
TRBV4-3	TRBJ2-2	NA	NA	CASSPHSGALNTGELFF	TGCGCCAGCAGCCCACATTCGGGGGCCCTGAACACCGGGGAGCTGTTTTTT
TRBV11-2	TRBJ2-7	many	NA	CASSLAPHYEQYF	TGTGCCAGCAGCTTAGCCCCGCACTACGAGCAGTACTTC
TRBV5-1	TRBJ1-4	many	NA	CASSPGGSSDEKLFF	TGCGCCAGCAGCCCCGGTGGTAGTTCGGATGAAAAACTGTTTTTT
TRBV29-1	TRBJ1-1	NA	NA	CSVVIPGQYTEAFF	TGCAGCGTTGTGATACCAGGGCAATACACTGAAGCTTTCTTT
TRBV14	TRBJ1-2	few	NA	CASSFPDRVYYGYTF	TGTGCCAGCAGCTTCCCCGACAGAGTCTACTATGGCTACACCTTC
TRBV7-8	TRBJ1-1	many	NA	CASSLAHGGLNTEAFF	TGTGCCAGCAGCTTAGCGCACGGGGGGTTGAACACTGAAGCTTTCTTT
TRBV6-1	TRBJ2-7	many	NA	CASNPGSGAYEQYF	TGTGCCAGCAACCCAGGATCAGGGGCCTACGAGCAGTACTTC
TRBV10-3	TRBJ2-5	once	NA	CAVGHDSQETQYF	TGTGCCGTAGGGCACGACAGCCAAGAGACCCAGTACTTC
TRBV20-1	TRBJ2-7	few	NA	CSATNNRLTVAEQYF	TGCAGTGCTACTAATAACAGGTTAACAGTCGCCGAGCAGTACTTC
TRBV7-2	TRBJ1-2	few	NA	CASSFPSPLTGGSGYTF	TGTGCCAGCAGCTTCCCCAGCCCCCTCACGGGAGGGTCTGGCTACACCTTC
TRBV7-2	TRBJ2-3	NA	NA	CASSLVAGRTDTQYF	TGTGCCAGCAGCTTAGTTGCGGGGCGCACAGATACGCAGTATTTT
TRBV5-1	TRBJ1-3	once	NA	CASSLGEPGNTIYF	TGCGCCAGCAGCTTAGGGGAACCTGGAAACACCATATATTTT
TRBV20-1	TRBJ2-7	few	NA	CSARLLTNPLEGEQYF	TGCAGTGCTAGATTGCTGACTAACCCACTCGAAGGCGAGCAGTACTTC
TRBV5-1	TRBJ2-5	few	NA	CASSGRAGQETQYF	TGCGCCAGCAGCGGACGGGCCGGACAAGAGACCCAGTACTTC
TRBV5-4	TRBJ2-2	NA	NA	CASSRLGLEAGELFF	TGTGCCAGCAGCCGGCTGGGGTTAGAGGCCGGGGAGCTGTTTTTT
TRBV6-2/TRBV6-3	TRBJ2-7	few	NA	CASSYSPGARTEEQYF	TGTGCCAGCAGTTACTCCCCAGGGGCCCGTACCGAGGAGCAGTACTTC
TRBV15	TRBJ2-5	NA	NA	CATSRPAAGETQYF	TGTGCCACCAGCCGCCCCGCCGCTGGGGAGACCCAGTACTTC
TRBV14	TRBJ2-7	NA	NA	CASSQVETRQQYF	TGTGCCAGCAGCCAAGTCGAGACCAGACAGCAGTACTTC
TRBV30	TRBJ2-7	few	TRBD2	CAWSSGGSPEQYF	TGTGCCTGGAGTTCCGGCGGGAGCCCCGAGCAGTACTTC
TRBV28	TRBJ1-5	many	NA	CASSLGLSNQPQHF	TGTGCCAGCAGTTTAGGACTTAGCAATCAGCCCCAGCATTTT
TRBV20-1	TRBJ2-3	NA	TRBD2	CSARGTSGAADTQYF	TGCAGTGCTAGGGGGACTAGCGGGGCTGCAGATACGCAGTATTTT
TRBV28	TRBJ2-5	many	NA	CASSQQVEGWETQYF	TGTGCCAGCAGCCAACAGGTGGAGGGGTGGGAGACCCAGTACTTC
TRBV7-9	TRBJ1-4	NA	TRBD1	CASSLFRGPSTNEKLFF	TGTGCCAGCAGCTTGTTCAGGGGGCCTTCAACTAATGAAAAACTGTTTTTT
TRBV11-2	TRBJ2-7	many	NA	CASSQQGYLEQYF	TGTGCCAGCAGCCAACAGGGATATCTTGAGCAGTACTTC
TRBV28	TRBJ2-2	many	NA	CASSLMGGTNTGELFF	TGTGCCAGCAGTTTAATGGGGGGCACGAACACCGGGGAGCTGTTTTTT
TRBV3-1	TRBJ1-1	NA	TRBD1	CASSHPGQDWAFF	TGTGCCAGCAGCCACCCGGGACAGGATTGGGCTTTCTTT
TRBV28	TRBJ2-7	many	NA	CASKRNGISYEQYF	TGTGCCAGCAAGCGAAATGGGATCTCCTACGAGCAGTACTTC
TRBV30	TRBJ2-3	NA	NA	CARAGSTDTQYF	TGTGCCCGCGCGGGAAGCACAGATACGCAGTATTTT
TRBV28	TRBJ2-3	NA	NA	CASSLAQRDFQWGTDTQYF	TGTGCCAGCAGTTTAGCACAAAGGGACTTTCAGTGGGGCACAGATACGCAGTATTTT
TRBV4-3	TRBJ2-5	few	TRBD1	CASSQARGEAGTGETQYF	TGCGCCAGCAGCCAAGCGAGGGGGGAGGCCGGGACAGGAGAGACCCAGTACTTC
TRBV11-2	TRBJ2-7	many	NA	CASSLYQGSYEQYF	TGTGCCAGCAGCTTATATCAGGGTTCCTACGAGCAGTACTTC
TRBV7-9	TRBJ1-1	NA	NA	CASSPRDRMNTEAFF	TGTGCCAGCAGCCCACGGGACCGAATGAACACTGAAGCTTTCTTT
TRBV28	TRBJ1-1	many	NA	CASSFGRGLNTEAFF	TGTGCCAGCAGTTTCGGCAGGGGTTTGAACACTGAAGCTTTCTTT
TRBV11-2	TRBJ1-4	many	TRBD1	CASSLTARTGISGAEKLFF	TGTGCCAGCAGCTTAACGGCGAGGACAGGGATCTCTGGCGCTGAAAAACTGTTTTTT
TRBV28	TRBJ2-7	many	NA	CASSRTYYEQYF	TGTGCCAGCAGCCGGACTTACTACGAGCAGTACTTC
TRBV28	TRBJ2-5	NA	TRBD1	CASSAQGPPETQYF	TGTGCCAGCAGTGCACAGGGGCCTCCAGAGACCCAGTACTTC
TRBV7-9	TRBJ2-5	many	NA	CASSLVPFGGTQYF	TGTGCCAGCAGCTTAGTCCCATTCGGGGGGACCCAGTACTTC
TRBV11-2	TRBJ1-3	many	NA	CASSSRRRTLSRSGNTIYF	TGTGCCAGCAGCTCACGAAGGAGGACCCTGAGTAGGTCTGGAAACACCATATATTTT
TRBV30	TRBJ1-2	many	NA	CAWSSGPYGYTF	TGTGCCTGGAGTTCCGGACCCTATGGCTACACCTTC
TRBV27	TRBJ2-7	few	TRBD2	CASSLIAGGPDEQYF	TGTGCCAGCAGTCTCATAGCGGGAGGGCCCGACGAGCAGTACTTC
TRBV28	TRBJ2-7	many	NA	CASSFGWRMGTYEQYF	TGTGCCAGCAGTTTTGGTTGGCGGATGGGAACCTACGAGCAGTACTTC